This is a list of T cell receptor beta chains from one sample in a study of cytomegalovirus exposure and HLA in healthy donors. Here immunoSEQ multiplex PCR was the method, and the copy in TCRdb shows in-frame clones only, minus some. Of hundreds of thousands of clones in the sample, around 80% were seen once. The sample was PBMCs. All receptors come from a boy aged 2 to 10 in good health and CMV-seronegative. CDR3s include the opening cysteine and the closing phenylalanine or tryptophan. Each record gives: J gene, clone size, V gene, D gene, CDR3 length, CDR3 DNA, CDR3 protein. A D gene is named only where the DNA matches it firmly. Clone sizes are given selectively: once, few, many, or a class where the clone is expanded.

J: TRBJ2-5
size: NA
V: TRBV2
D: TRBD1
length: 15
DNA: TGTGCCAGCAGACCACAGGGGGCCGTTCAGGAGACCCAGTACTTC
CDR3: CASRPQGAVQETQYF

J: TRBJ1-2
size: NA
V: TRBV19
D: TRBD1
length: 15
DNA: TGTGCCAGTAGTCAATGGGGACAGGGGGTCGATGGCTACACCTTC
CDR3: CASSQWGQGVDGYTF

J: TRBJ2-1
size: NA
V: TRBV6-4
D: TRBD2
length: 16
DNA: TGTGCCAGCAGTGACTCTGCTAGCGGGACCTACAATGAGCAGTTCTTC
CDR3: CASSDSASGTYNEQFF

J: TRBJ2-1
size: NA
V: TRBV7-6
D: TRBD2
length: 13
DNA: TGTGCCAGCAGTCTAGCGGGGGACAATGAGCAGTTCTTC
CDR3: CASSLAGDNEQFF

J: TRBJ2-3
size: few
V: TRBV5-6
D: TRBD1
length: 16
DNA: TGTGCCAGCAGCCCCGGGACAGGGAGAGGCACAGATACGCAGTATTTT
CDR3: CASSPGTGRGTDTQYF

J: TRBJ2-5
size: NA
V: TRBV11-3
D: NA
length: 14
DNA: TGTGCCAGCAGCTTAGATTGGCGGGAAGAGACCCAGTACTTC
CDR3: CASSLDWREETQYF

J: TRBJ2-7
size: once
V: TRBV9
D: TRBD1
length: 13
DNA: TGTGCCAGCAGCGTAGGAACAGGGGGCGAGCAGTACTTC
CDR3: CASSVGTGGEQYF

J: TRBJ2-7
size: NA
V: TRBV6-5
D: TRBD1
length: 15
DNA: TGTGCCAGCAGTTACTCGACAGGGGGAGGCTACGAGCAGTACTTC
CDR3: CASSYSTGGGYEQYF

J: TRBJ2-3
size: NA
V: TRBV30
D: TRBD2
length: 15
DNA: TGTGCCTGGAGTGTATTGCTAGCGGGCACAGATACGCAGTATTTT
CDR3: CAWSVLLAGTDTQYF

J: TRBJ2-1
size: NA
V: TRBV6-6
D: TRBD2
length: 15
DNA: TGTGCCAGTTCGGCGCTAGCGGGCTCCTACAATGAGCAGTTCTTC
CDR3: CASSALAGSYNEQFF

J: TRBJ2-7
size: NA
V: TRBV5-8
D: TRBD2
length: 16
DNA: TGTGCCAGCAGCTTGGGGCCTACTAGCGGGAGCTACGAGCAGTACTTC
CDR3: CASSLGPTSGSYEQYF

J: TRBJ2-5
size: NA
V: TRBV13
D: NA
length: 14
DNA: TGTGCCAGCAGCTTAGGCGGGAGCCAAGAGACCCAGTACTTC
CDR3: CASSLGGSQETQYF

J: TRBJ1-1
size: NA
V: TRBV27
D: NA
length: 15
DNA: TGTGCCAGCAATACTGACAGGTTGGTGAACACTGAAGCTTTCTTT
CDR3: CASNTDRLVNTEAFF

J: TRBJ1-1
size: once
V: TRBV10-1
D: NA
length: 16
DNA: TGCGCCAGCAGTGAGCCCTATCGACAACCAAACACTGAAGCTTTCTTT
CDR3: CASSEPYRQPNTEAFF

J: TRBJ1-4
size: NA
V: TRBV6-5
D: TRBD1
length: 15
DNA: TGTGCCAGCAGACACAGGGGTACCACTAATGAAAAACTGTTTTTT
CDR3: CASRHRGTTNEKLFF

J: TRBJ1-2
size: NA
V: TRBV6-4
D: NA
length: 15
DNA: TGTGCCAGCAGTGACGGTGATGGTGCGGGCTATGGCTACACCTTC
CDR3: CASSDGDGAGYGYTF

J: TRBJ1-1
size: few
V: TRBV6-6
D: TRBD1
length: 12
DNA: TGTGCCAGCAGTCGACAGGGGATTGAAGCTTTCTTT
CDR3: CASSRQGIEAFF

J: TRBJ2-7
size: NA
V: TRBV7-9
D: NA
length: 11
DNA: TGTGCCAGCGGGGGGTCCTACGAGCAGTACTTC
CDR3: CASGGSYEQYF

J: TRBJ1-4
size: few
V: TRBV6-6
D: TRBD1
length: 14
DNA: TGTGCCAGCACCCGACAGGGGGCCCAAGAAAAACTGTTTTTT
CDR3: CASTRQGAQEKLFF

J: TRBJ1-2
size: NA
V: TRBV5-1
D: TRBD1
length: 13
DNA: TGCGCCAGCAGCCTCTTGGACAGGTATGGCTACACCTTC
CDR3: CASSLLDRYGYTF